This section outlines one T cell receptor (beta chain) sequence together with its context. Its antigen is not known. TCRdb recomputed clones from the PCR reads via MiXCR. The table includes some 8,800 clones, about 40% detected once. No treatment had been given to any patient before thyroid surgery. This CDR3 is built from 14 residues. With 0 bases removed from V and 6 bases from J, the gap between germline ends came to 11 bases. CDR1 is LGHDT, CDR2 YNNKEL, per germline (reference sequence). The record originates from a study of metastatic and nonmetastatic thyroid tumors. Study-level information: Where malignant and benign thyroid patients were concerned, repertoires were compared across blood and tumor or nodule tissue.

Study-level points and caveats: According to reports, the diversity of TCR beta was significantly higher in malignant thyroid tumors than in benign nodules, and this held in both blood and tumor samples.

The V gene is TRBV3-1, the J gene TRBJ1-1; D is unclear. The sequence was collected from a male donor with papillary thyroid cancer or a benign thyroid nodule (not recorded which). Some clones in this sample may be carry-over from other donors' samples. The source material was tumor tissue. CDR3 DNA sequence: TGTGCCAGCAGCCAAGATGTCAGGTCCGCTGAAGCTTTCTTT. It codes for CASSQDVRSAEAFF.